The 22 T cell receptor beta chains listed next were all sequenced from one sample in a study of cytomegalovirus exposure and HLA in healthy donors. With 60 Vbeta and 13 Jbeta primers, the PCR was carried out. TCRdb's copy holds only in-frame clones and misses some; the assay was immunoSEQ multiplex PCR. The profile shows about 190,000 clones, 84% of them singletons. Material: PBMCs. The receptor source for this set is a boy younger than 18 in good health and CMV-seronegative.

The rearrangement links TRBV5-1 to TRBJ2-7; no firm D call. The germline CDR1 and CDR2 sequences are SGHRS and YFSETQ. This CDR3 is 14 amino acids long. V lost 0 bases and J lost 3, with 10 bases in between. The CDR3: CASSLDTPLYEQYF. CDR3 nucleotides: TGCGCCAGCAGCTTGGACACACCGCTCTACGAGCAGTACTTC. The variable domain in full, with the rest retrieved from reference TRBV5-1 and TRBJ2-7, is KAGVTQTPRYLIKTRGQQVTLSCSPISGHRSVSWYQQTPGQGLQFLFEYFSETQRNKGNFPGRFSGRQFSNSRSEMNVSTLELGDSALYLCASSLDTPLYEQYFGPGTRLTVT.

The rearrangement links TRBV5-1 to TRBJ2-7; D unclear. Germline loops: CDR1 SGHRS, CDR2 YFSETQ. Trimming cost V 4 bases and J 1 base, with 15 bases left between them. The CDR3 is 15 residues long. The CDR3 DNA is TGCGCCAGCAGCCCCACGCTTGGAGAATCCTACGAGCAGTACTTC. This gives the protein CASSPTLGESYEQYF.

This clone was picked up a small number of times. The V gene is TRBV5-1, the J gene TRBJ2-3; tentative D call: TRBD1 (6 bases). This CDR3 comprises 15 residues. With 0 bases removed from V and 0 bases from J, the gap between germline ends came to 8 bases. Germline V lookup: CDR1 SGHRS, CDR2 YFSETQ. The CDR3 region is CASSLGTVSTDTQYF. CDR3 nucleotides: TGCGCCAGCAGCTTGGGGACAGTTAGCACAGATACGCAGTATTTT.

CDR3 amino acids: CASSSGQNSYNEQFF. The DNA for the CDR3 is TGTGCCAGCAGTTCGGGACAGAACTCCTACAATGAGCAGTTCTTC. V gene TRBV28 combines with J gene TRBJ2-1; TRBD1 aligns across 7 bases. After removal of 4 bases from V and 0 bases from J, the junction contained 3 bases not matched to a gene. The germline gives CDR1 MDHEN, CDR2 SYDVKM. The CDR3 extends over 15 amino acids.

The chain joins TRBV5-1 to TRBJ2-2; perhaps TRBD2 as D (6 bases). Trimming cost V 4 bases and J 1 base, with 14 bases left between them. The CDR3 runs to 16 residues. Germline CDR1 SGHRS, CDR2 YFSETQ. The chain's CDR3 is CASSGRRGLNTGELFF. In DNA form, the CDR3 reads TGCGCCAGCAGCGGGAGGAGGGGACTGAACACCGGGGAGCTGTTTTTT.

The V and J genes are TRBV9 and TRBJ1-1, with a weak D call TRBD1 (5 bases). The CDR3 length is 14 residues. Germline CDR1 reads SGDLS; CDR2 reads YYNGEE. V lost 3 bases, J lost 5 bases, and 14 bases lay in between. CDR3 sequence reads: CASSEISGGTEAFF. The CDR3 DNA reads as TGTGCCAGCAGCGAAATTTCGGGGGGGACTGAAGCTTTCTTT.

The rearrangement joins TRBV10-3 to TRBJ2-1, with TRBD2 matching over 10 bases. The trim removed 5 bases at V and 5 bases at J, leaving 3 bases unmatched. The CDR3 runs 14 residues. The germline gives CDR1 ENHRY, CDR2 SYGVKD. CDR3 residues: CAISLAGDNNEQFF. The CDR3 coding sequence is TGTGCCATCAGTCTAGCGGGGGACAACAATGAGCAGTTCTTC.

The V and J genes are TRBV2 and TRBJ2-1; 7 positions match TRBD2. The CDR3 is 14 residues long. Germline loops: CDR1 SNHLY, CDR2 FYNNEI. After removal of 9 bases from V and 0 bases from J, the junction contained 5 bases not matched to a gene. Here the CDR3 DNA reads TGTGCCAGTGGTCTAGCGGACTCCTACAATGAGCAGTTCTTC. Translated: CASGLADSYNEQFF.

In its sample, this clone was seen a few times. The rearrangement links TRBV5-1 to TRBJ2-7, with TRBD1 matching 8 bases. This CDR3 is 14 amino acids long. Germline V lookup: CDR1 SGHRS, CDR2 YFSETQ. V was pared by 0 bases and J by 3 bases, with 2 bases of the junction left unmatched. DNA of the CDR3: TGCGCCAGCAGCTTGGCAGGGGGCGGCTACGAGCAGTACTTC. This sequence encodes CASSLAGGGYEQYF.

The chain has TRBV7-2 and TRBJ2-3; D perhaps matches TRBD1 (5 bases). V was clipped by 3 bases and J by 4 bases, with 20 bases between them. Germline V CDR1 and CDR2: SGHTA, FQGNSA. The CDR3 has 17 residues. Here the CDR3 reads CASSLAIAVMGPDTQYF. CDR3 nucleotide sequence: TGTGCCAGCAGCTTGGCCATCGCGGTTATGGGGCCAGATACGCAGTATTTT.

Notes on this clone: A junction end diverges from the germline sequence, so it may reflect a read error. The chain employs TRBV5-1 and TRBJ2-1; a weak D match, TRBD2 (5 bases). CDR3 size: 13 residues. CDR1 and CDR2 from the germline V gene are SGHRS and YFSETQ. CDR3 nucleotide sequence: TGCGCCAGCAGCCAGGACTCTTACAATGCGCAGTTCTTC. It translates to CASSQDSYNAQFF.

The V gene is TRBV9, the J gene TRBJ2-3; D is possibly TRBD2 (7 bases). Germline V gene data show CDR1 as SGDLS and CDR2 as YYNGEE. Trimming removed 3 bases at V and 2 bases at J, with 10 bases between. This CDR3 spans 14 amino acids. CDR3 residues: CASSEGGTTDTQYF. As DNA, the CDR3 is TGTGCCAGCAGCGAGGGGGGGACCACAGATACGCAGTATTTT.

The chain has TRBV16 and TRBJ1-3; D might be TRBD1 (6 bases). Germline values: CDR1 KGHSY, CDR2 FQNENV. The germline V and J ends were trimmed by 0 bases and 8 bases, with 17 bases remaining between them. This CDR3 comprises 16 residues. The CDR3 nucleotides read TGTGCCAGCAGCCAATCCGGTTGGGGGCCCGGAGACACCATATATTTT. This sequence encodes CASSQSGWGPGDTIYF.

The chain joins TRBV29-1 to TRBJ1-2; TRBD1 might be the D (6 bases). This CDR3 is 15 amino acids long. Germline V lookup: CDR1 SQVTM, CDR2 ANQGSEA. Trimming left V 4 bases short and J 5 bases short, with 20 bases between. CDR3 in DNA: TGCAGCGTTGCCAAGGGGGGGCCAGTCCGTTATGGCTACACCTTC. Translated: CSVAKGGPVRYGYTF.

The V gene is TRBV6-1, the J gene TRBJ1-1, with 9 positions matching TRBD1. The CDR3 consists of 17 residues. Trimming cost V 3 bases and J 0 bases; bases outside gene matches: 8. From germline, CDR1 is MNHNS and CDR2 SASEGT. The CDR3 region is CASSDLYRGRMNTEAFF. As DNA, the CDR3 is TGTGCCAGCAGTGACCTGTACAGGGGGCGGATGAACACTGAAGCTTTCTTT.

The chain couples TRBV6-5 to TRBJ2-7; D perhaps matches TRBD1 (6 bases). The CDR3 totals 14 residues. Germline V gives CDR1 MNHEY, CDR2 SVGAGI. V was cut by 2 bases and J by 5 bases, with 13 bases left in between. The CDR3 sequence is CASSYGGRGHEQYF. In nucleotides, the CDR3 is TGTGCCAGCAGTTACGGGGGCAGGGGTCACGAGCAGTACTTC.

CDR3 loop: CASSQAGTDTQYF. The CDR3, as DNA: TGCGCCAGCAGCCAAGCGGGCACAGATACGCAGTATTTT. The rearrangement uses TRBV4-3 and TRBJ2-3; no definite D call. V lost 1 base and J lost 1, with 3 bases in between. CDR1 LGHNA and CDR2 YSLEER come from the germline V gene. CDR3 length: 13 residues.

The J gene is TRBJ2-6, the V gene TRBV27; a weak D match, TRBD1 (5 bases). The V gene's germline CDR1 is MNHEY and CDR2 SMNVEV (reference sequence). The CDR3 is made up of 18 amino acids. The V gene lost 4 bases and the J gene lost 0 bases, with 16 bases spanning the gap. In DNA, the CDR3 is TGTGCCAGCAGTTCCCCACCAAGGGGCAACTCTGGGGCCAACGTCCTGACTTTC. It codes for CASSSPPRGNSGANVLTF.

The chain combines TRBV27 with TRBJ1-6, with unresolved D. V lost 3 bases and J lost 3, with 9 bases in between. The V gene's germline CDR1 is MNHEY and CDR2 SMNVEV (reference sequence). The CDR3 has 15 residues. The CDR3: CASSFTAFYNSPLHF. In DNA form, the CDR3 reads TGTGCCAGCAGTTTTACAGCCTTCTATAATTCACCCCTCCACTTT.

The chain links TRBV15 to TRBJ2-3; 7 bases fit TRBD1. From germline, CDR1 is LNHNV and CDR2 YYDKDF (reference sequence). CDR3 size: 17 residues. Germline trimming cut 4 bases from V and 2 bases from J; bases unmatched to any gene: 12. The CDR3, as DNA: TGTGCCACCAGCACGCGAACAGGGGCTTTACTCACAGATACGCAGTATTTT. It is translated as CATSTRTGALLTDTQYF.

V and J are TRBV6-5 and TRBJ1-1, with a possible D match to TRBD1 (5 bases). Between the trimmed V and J ends, which lost 4 bases and 0 bases, there was a span of 12 bases. This CDR3 is built from 15 residues. Germline V lookup: CDR1 MNHEY, CDR2 SVGAGI. The CDR3 coding sequence is TGTGCCAGCAGTTTCTTCGGGGGGTTGAACACTGAAGCTTTCTTT. Amino acids: CASSFFGGLNTEAFF.

The rearrangement links TRBV7-3 to TRBJ2-3, with D possibly being TRBD2 (5 bases). V lost 5 bases to trimming and J lost 1 base, with 10 bases between them. Germline V CDR1 and CDR2: SGHTA, FQGTGA. The CDR3 is made up of 14 amino acids. The CDR3 nucleotides read TGTGCCAGCAGCCCATTAGCGCGCACAGATACGCAGTATTTT. Residues: CASSPLARTDTQYF.